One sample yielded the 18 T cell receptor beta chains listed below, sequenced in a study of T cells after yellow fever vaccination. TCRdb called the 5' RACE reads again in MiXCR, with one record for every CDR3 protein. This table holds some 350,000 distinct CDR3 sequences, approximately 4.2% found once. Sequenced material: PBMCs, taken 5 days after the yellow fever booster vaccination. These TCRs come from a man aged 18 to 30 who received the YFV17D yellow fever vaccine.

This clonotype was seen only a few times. The CDR3 loop is CSARGLAGKETQYF. In DNA, the CDR3 is TGCAGTGCTAGAGGACTAGCGGGAAAAGAGACCCAGTACTTC. This chain links TRBV20-1 with TRBJ2-5, with 11 bases identical to TRBD2. V lost 1 base, J lost 3 bases, and 1 base stayed unmatched. Germline CDR1 DFQATT, CDR2 SNEGSKA (reference sequence). The CDR3 consists of 14 residues.

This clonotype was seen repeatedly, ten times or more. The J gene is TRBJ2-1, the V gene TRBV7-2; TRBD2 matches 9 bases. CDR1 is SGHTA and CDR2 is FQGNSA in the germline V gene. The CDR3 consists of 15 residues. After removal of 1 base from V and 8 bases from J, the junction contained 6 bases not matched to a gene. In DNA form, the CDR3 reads TGTGCCAGCAGCTTAGTGGCGGGGGGGCCCGATGAGCAGTTCTTC. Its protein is CASSLVAGGPDEQFF.

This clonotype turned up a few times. Here the CDR3 DNA reads TGTGCCAGCTCACCTCGAAGGGACATTGTATCCAGTGAGCAGTTCTTC. Amino acid sequence: CASSPRRDIVSSEQFF. This chain uses TRBV18 with TRBJ2-1; weak D call: TRBD1 (6 bases). The CDR3 runs 16 residues. The V end lost 3 bases, the J end lost 9 bases, and 21 bases lay between the germline ends. From germline, CDR1 is KGHSH and CDR2 LQKENI.

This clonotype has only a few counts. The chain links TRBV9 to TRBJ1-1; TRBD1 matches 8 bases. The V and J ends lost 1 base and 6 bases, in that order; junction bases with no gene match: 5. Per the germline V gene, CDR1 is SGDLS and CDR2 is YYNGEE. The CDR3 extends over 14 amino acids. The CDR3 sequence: CASSVRPGGPEAFF. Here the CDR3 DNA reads TGTGCCAGCAGCGTAAGGCCAGGGGGCCCTGAAGCTTTCTTT. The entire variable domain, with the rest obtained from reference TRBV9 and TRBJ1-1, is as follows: DSGVTQTPKHLITATGQRVTLRCSPRSGDLSVYWYQQSLDQGLQFLIQYYNGEERAKGNILERFSAQQFPDLHSELNLSSLELGDSALYFCASSVRPGGPEAFFGQGTRLTVV.

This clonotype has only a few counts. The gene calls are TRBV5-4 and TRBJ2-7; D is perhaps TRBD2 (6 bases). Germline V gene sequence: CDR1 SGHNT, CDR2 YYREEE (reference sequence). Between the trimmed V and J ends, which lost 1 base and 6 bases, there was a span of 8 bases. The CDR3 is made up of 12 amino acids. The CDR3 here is CASSLYGGEQYV. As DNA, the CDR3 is TGTGCCAGCAGCTTGTACGGGGGCGAGCAGTACGTC.

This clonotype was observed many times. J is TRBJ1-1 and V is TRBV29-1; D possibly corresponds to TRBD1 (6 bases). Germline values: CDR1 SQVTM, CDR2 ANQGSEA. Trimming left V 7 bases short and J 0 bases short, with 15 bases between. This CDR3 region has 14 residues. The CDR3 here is CSAKDRALNTEAFF. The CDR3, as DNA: TGCAGCGCAAAGGACAGAGCGCTGAACACTGAAGCTTTCTTT.

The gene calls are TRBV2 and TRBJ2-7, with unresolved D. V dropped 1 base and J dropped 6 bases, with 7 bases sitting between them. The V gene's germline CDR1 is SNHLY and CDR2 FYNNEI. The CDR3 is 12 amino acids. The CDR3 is CASSEDTVEQYV. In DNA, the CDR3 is TGTGCCAGCAGTGAAGACACGGTCGAGCAGTACGTC.

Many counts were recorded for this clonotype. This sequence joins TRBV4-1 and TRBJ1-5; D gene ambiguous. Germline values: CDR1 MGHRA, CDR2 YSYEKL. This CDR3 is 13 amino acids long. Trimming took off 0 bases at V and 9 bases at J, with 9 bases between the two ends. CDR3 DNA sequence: TGCGCCAGCAGCCAAGATAACGTTAGGCCCCAGCATTTT. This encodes CASSQDNVRPQHF.

Here the CDR3 reads CASSMCLGAEAFF. The CDR3, as DNA: TGTGCCAGTAGCATGTGTTTAGGGGCTGAAGCTTTCTTT. The chain carries TRBV19 and TRBJ1-1; the D gene is possibly TRBD1 (5 bases). Looked up from germline, CDR1 is LNHDA and CDR2 is SQIVND (reference sequence). This CDR3 region has 13 residues. V lost 6 bases and J 6 bases, leaving 14 bases between the germline ends.

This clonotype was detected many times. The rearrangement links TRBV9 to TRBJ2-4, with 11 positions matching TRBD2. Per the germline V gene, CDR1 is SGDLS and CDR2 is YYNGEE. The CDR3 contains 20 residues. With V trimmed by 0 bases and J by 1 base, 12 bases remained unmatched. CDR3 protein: CASSVDPSGGPGAAKNIQYF. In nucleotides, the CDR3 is TGTGCCAGCAGCGTAGATCCTAGCGGGGGGCCAGGGGCGGCCAAAAACATTCAGTACTTC. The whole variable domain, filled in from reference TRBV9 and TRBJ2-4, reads DSGVTQTPKHLITATGQRVTLRCSPRSGDLSVYWYQQSLDQGLQFLIQYYNGEERAKGNILERFSAQQFPDLHSELNLSSLELGDSALYFCASSVDPSGGPGAAKNIQYFGAGTRLSVL.

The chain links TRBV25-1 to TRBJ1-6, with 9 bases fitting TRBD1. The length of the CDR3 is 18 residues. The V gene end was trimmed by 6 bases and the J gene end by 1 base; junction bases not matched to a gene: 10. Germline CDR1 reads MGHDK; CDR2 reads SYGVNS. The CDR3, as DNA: TGTGCCAGCAGGGGAGGACAGGGGTTTCCGTCCTATAATTCACCCCTCCACTTT. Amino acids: CASRGGQGFPSYNSPLHF.

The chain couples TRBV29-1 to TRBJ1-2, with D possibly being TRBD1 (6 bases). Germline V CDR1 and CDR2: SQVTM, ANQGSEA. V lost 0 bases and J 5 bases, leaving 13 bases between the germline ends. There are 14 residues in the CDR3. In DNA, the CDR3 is TGCAGCGTTGAAGACCGGGGGGCAGAGTATGGCTACACCTTC. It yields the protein CSVEDRGAEYGYTF.

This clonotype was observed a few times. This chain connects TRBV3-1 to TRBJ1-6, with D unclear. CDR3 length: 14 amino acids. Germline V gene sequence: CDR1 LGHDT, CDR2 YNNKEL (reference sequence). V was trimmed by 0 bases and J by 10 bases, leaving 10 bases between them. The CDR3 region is CASSQDRKGSPLHF. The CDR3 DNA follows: TGTGCCAGCAGCCAAGATCGGAAGGGATCACCCCTCCACTTT.

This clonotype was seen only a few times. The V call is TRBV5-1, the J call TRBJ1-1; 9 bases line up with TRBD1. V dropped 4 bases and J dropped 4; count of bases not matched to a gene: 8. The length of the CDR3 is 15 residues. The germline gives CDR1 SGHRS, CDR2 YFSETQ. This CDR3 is CASSQRTGAGTEAFF. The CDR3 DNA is TGCGCCAGCAGCCAGAGGACAGGGGCAGGCACTGAAGCTTTCTTT.

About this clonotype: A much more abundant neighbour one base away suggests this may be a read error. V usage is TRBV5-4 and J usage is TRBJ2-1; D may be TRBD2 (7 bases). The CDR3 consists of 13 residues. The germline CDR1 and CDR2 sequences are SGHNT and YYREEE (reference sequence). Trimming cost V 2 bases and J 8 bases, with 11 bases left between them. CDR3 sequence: CASSLGGVDEQFF. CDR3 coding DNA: TGTGCCAGCAGCTTAGGGGGGGTCGATGAGCAGTTCTTC.

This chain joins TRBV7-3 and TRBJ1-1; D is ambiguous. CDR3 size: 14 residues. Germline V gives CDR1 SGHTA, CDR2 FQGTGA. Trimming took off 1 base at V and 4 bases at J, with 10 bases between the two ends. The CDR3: CASSLKGEGTEAFF. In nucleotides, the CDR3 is TGTGCCAGCAGCTTAAAGGGAGAGGGCACTGAAGCTTTCTTT.

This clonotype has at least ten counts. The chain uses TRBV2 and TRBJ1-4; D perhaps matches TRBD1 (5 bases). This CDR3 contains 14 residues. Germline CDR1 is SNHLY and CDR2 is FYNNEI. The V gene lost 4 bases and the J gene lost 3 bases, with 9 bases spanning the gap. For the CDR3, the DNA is TGTGCCAGCAGTGGTACAGGACCTAATGAAAAACTGTTTTTT. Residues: CASSGTGPNEKLFF.

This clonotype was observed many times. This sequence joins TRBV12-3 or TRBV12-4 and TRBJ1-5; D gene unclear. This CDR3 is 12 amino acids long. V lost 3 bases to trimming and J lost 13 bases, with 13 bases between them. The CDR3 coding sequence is TGTGCCAGCAGTTTTGAAGTGAGACTACAGCATTTT. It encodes CASSFEVRLQHF.